This T cell receptor beta chain was retrieved from a study of cytomegalovirus exposure and HLA in healthy donors. At the level of the study: Assignment to the Caucasian-associated ancestry cluster applied to 75% to 85% of the approximately 400 genotyped donors.

Whole-study results and caveats: Indistinguishable V segments, including TRBV6-2 and TRBV6-3, were excluded. In a later analysis, HLA-associated TCR beta chains were more clonally expanded than equally common others.

On this clone itself: No antigen is known for it.

The study ran its PCR with 60 Vbeta and 13 Jbeta primers. In the original processing: Approximately 11 million of the roughly 77 million unique TCR beta chains counted in a later analysis were shared. Clones were sequenced by immunoSEQ multiplex PCR, and TCRdb holds only the in-frame ones, with some missing. That table supplies the V and J calls and clone size; D and trimming were determined from the DNA. Of over 250,000 clones in the sample, 86% were seen once. The CDR3 extends over 15 amino acids. V dropped 0 bases and J dropped 6 bases, with 12 bases sitting between them. Germline CDR1 is MNHEY and CDR2 is SMNVEV (reference sequence).

This TCR derives from a man in his forties or fifties in good health and CMV-seropositive. Sequencing used PBMCs. The rearrangement joins TRBV27 to TRBJ2-1, with a tentative D call TRBD2 (6 bases). CDR3: CASSLSGTFFNEQFF. For the CDR3, the DNA is TGTGCCAGCAGTTTATCCGGGACTTTCTTCAATGAGCAGTTCTTC.